What follows are 28 T cell receptor beta chains derived from one specimen sequenced in a study of blood T cell repertoires in COVID-19. Measured with immunoSEQ multiplex PCR; TCRdb has only the in-frame clones, and not every one. The top ten clones hold roughly 6.5% of a sample with some 70,000 clones, around 87% of them seen once. Sequencing used peripheral blood. All receptors come from a man aged 50 to 60 with active COVID-19.

The genes are TRBV9 and TRBJ2-2, with 16 bases identical to TRBD2. There are 19 residues in the CDR3. The V segment lost 6 bases and the J segment 5 bases; nucleotides outside the gene matches: 13. Looked up from germline, CDR1 is SGDLS and CDR2 is YYNGEE. CDR3 in DNA: TGTGCCAGCACCAAAGATGGGACTAGCGGGAGGGCCGTGACCGGGGAGCTGTTTTTT. Its translation is CASTKDGTSGRAVTGELFF.

This clone was recorded a few times. CDR3 loop: CASSVNGRDNEQFF. The CDR3 nucleotides are TGTGCCAGCAGTGTAAACGGGAGGGACAATGAGCAGTTCTTC. The chain uses TRBV2 and TRBJ2-1, with 8 bases lining up with TRBD2. The CDR3 covers 14 residues. Germline trimming cut 4 bases from V and 5 bases from J; bases unmatched to any gene: 4. Germline CDR1 and CDR2: SNHLY and FYNNEI.

Here the CDR3 reads CASSVTSGVGNTQYF. Written as DNA, the CDR3 is TGTGCCAGCAGCGTTACTAGCGGGGTCGGAAATACGCAGTATTTT. The chain combines TRBV9 with TRBJ2-3; 10 positions match TRBD2. The J segment lost 7 bases and the V segment lost 2 bases, leaving 7 bases of the junction unmatched. Germline V gives CDR1 SGDLS, CDR2 YYNGEE. CDR3 length equals 15 residues.

Only a few counts were recorded for this clone. Here the CDR3 reads CASSIYREGDQPQHF. CDR3 DNA sequence: TGTGCCAGCAGTATATACAGGGAAGGGGATCAGCCCCAGCATTTT. The genes are TRBV28 and TRBJ1-5, with TRBD1 as a possible D gene (6 bases). Germline V gives CDR1 MDHEN, CDR2 SYDVKM. The CDR3 consists of 15 residues. Deletions cut 5 bases from V and 5 bases from J, with 16 bases between.

The chain joins TRBV5-5 to TRBJ1-1, with TRBD1 identical over 10 bases. CDR1 is SGHKS and CDR2 is YYEKEE in the germline V gene (reference sequence). V lost 4 bases and J lost 4; bases outside the gene matches: 13. This CDR3 is built from 17 residues. CDR3 DNA sequence: TGTGCCAGCAGCCCACATAAGACAGGGGGCAGAGGCACTGAAGCTTTCTTT. Translated: CASSPHKTGGRGTEAFF.

Only one count was recorded for this clone. The gene calls are TRBV19 and TRBJ2-7, with D perhaps TRBD2 (6 bases). Germline lookup yields CDR1 LNHDA and CDR2 SQIVND (reference sequence). The V and J ends lost 2 bases and 6 bases respectively, with 11 bases between them. The CDR3 totals 13 residues. The DNA of the CDR3 is TGTGCCAGTAGTATACTGGAGGGTCGCGAGCAGTACTTC. Its translation: CASSILEGREQYF.

The chain is built from TRBV4-2 and TRBJ1-1; TRBD1 matches 8 bases. Germline assignment: CDR1 LGHNA and CDR2 YNFKEQ. With V trimmed by 4 bases and J by 8 bases, 15 bases remained unmatched. CDR3 length equals 16 residues. In DNA form, the CDR3 reads TGTGCCAGCAGCCCGGGCGCAGGGGGCCCCGTCACCGAAGCTTTCTTT. Translated: CASSPGAGGPVTEAFF.

The rearrangement joins TRBV12-3 or TRBV12-4 to TRBJ1-1; D gene ambiguous. The CDR3 spans 12 residues. V shed 6 bases and J shed 5 bases, with 10 bases lying between them. The CDR3 loop is CASRPGKTEAFF. Here the CDR3 DNA reads TGTGCCAGCAGACCCGGGAAGACTGAAGCTTTCTTT.

The chain couples TRBV9 to TRBJ2-5, with D uncertain. The CDR3 runs 14 residues. Trimming took 0 bases from V and 2 from J, leaving 8 bases between them. CDR1 is SGDLS and CDR2 is YYNGEE in the germline V gene. Here the CDR3 reads CASSVGPRQETQYF. The DNA of the CDR3 is TGTGCCAGCAGCGTAGGCCCGAGACAAGAGACCCAGTACTTC.

This chain uses TRBV30 with TRBJ2-1; 9 bases line up with TRBD2. The ends lost 0 bases at V and 4 bases at J; junction bases unmatched: 19. Germline V gene sequence: CDR1 GTSNPN, CDR2 SVGIG (reference sequence). CDR3 length equals 20 residues. The CDR3 here is CAWSVLRLAGREGVYNEQFF. CDR3 in DNA: TGTGCCTGGAGTGTACTTCGGCTAGCGGGAAGGGAGGGAGTTTACAATGAGCAGTTCTTC.

This chain joins TRBV11-2 and TRBJ1-5; D ambiguous. The CDR3 spans 14 residues. Between the trimmed V and J ends, which lost 3 bases and 5 bases, there was a span of 11 bases. Germline lookup yields CDR1 SGHAT and CDR2 FQNNGV. The chain's CDR3 is CASSFSGRDQPQHF. CDR3 DNA: TGTGCCAGCAGCTTCTCTGGGAGAGATCAGCCCCAGCATTTT.

The chain has TRBV24-1 and TRBJ2-2, with 9 bases fitting TRBD2. V was clipped by 0 bases and J by 3 bases; unmatched bases: 7. The CDR3 has 18 residues. Germline loops: CDR1 KGHDR, CDR2 SFDVKD. The CDR3 coding sequence is TGTGCCACCAGTGATTTGCAGTCGGCGGGGGGGGACACCGGGGAGCTGTTTTTT. This sequence encodes CATSDLQSAGGDTGELFF.

This chain connects TRBV24-1 to TRBJ2-3; 8 positions match TRBD2. Per germline, CDR1 KGHDR and CDR2 SFDVKD. V was clipped by 2 bases and J by 3 bases; unmatched bases: 9. The CDR3 has 17 residues. The CDR3 DNA sequence: TGTGCCACCAGTGATTCCGTGATAGCGGGATCTACAGATACGCAGTATTTT. Translating it yields CATSDSVIAGSTDTQYF.

V usage is TRBV13 and J usage is TRBJ2-3; D remains unclear. The V gene lost 0 bases and the J gene lost 6 bases, with 13 bases spanning the gap. In germline, CDR1 is PRHDT, CDR2 FYEKMQ (reference sequence). This CDR3 is built from 15 residues. This CDR3 is CASSLGIGSQDTQYF. The CDR3 coding sequence is TGTGCCAGCAGCTTAGGGATCGGGTCCCAGGATACGCAGTATTTT.

The V gene is TRBV2, the J gene TRBJ2-2; 8 bases agree with TRBD1. V lost 6 bases, J lost 6 bases, and 3 bases stayed unmatched. Germline CDR1 reads SNHLY; CDR2 reads FYNNEI. This CDR3 has 13 residues. The DNA for the CDR3 is TGTGCCAGCAGCCTACAGGGGGCCGGGGAGCTGTTTTTT. Protein sequence: CASSLQGAGELFF.

The CDR3 protein is CATRGLNTGELFF. The DNA of the CDR3 is TGTGCCACCAGGGGCCTGAACACCGGGGAGCTGTTTTTT. The rearrangement links TRBV24-1 to TRBJ2-2; D gene unclear. Trimming cost V 7 bases and J 1 base, with 6 bases left between them. Germline V gene sequence: CDR1 KGHDR, CDR2 SFDVKD. The CDR3 is 13 amino acids.

The V and J genes are TRBV5-4 and TRBJ2-7; 7 bases map to TRBD1. The junction had 2 bases not matched to a gene; V was cut back by 4 bases and J by 4 bases. The CDR3 consists of 12 residues. Germline-derived CDR1 and CDR2 are SGHNT and YYREEE (reference sequence). For the CDR3, the DNA is TGTGCCAGCAGCGGGACAGCGTACGAGCAGTACTTC. Translating gives CASSGTAYEQYF.

The chain recombines TRBV30 with TRBJ1-6; D is uncertain. Trimming cost V 0 bases and J 7 bases, with 7 bases left between them. Looked up from germline, CDR1 is GTSNPN and CDR2 is SVGIG (reference sequence). The CDR3 length is 13 residues. CDR3 nucleotide sequence: TGTGCCTGGAGTGTATCGGGGAATTCACCCCTCCACTTT. Its protein product is CAWSVSGNSPLHF.

This chain connects TRBV7-2 to TRBJ2-7, with TRBD1 matching over 9 bases. The CDR3 has 16 residues. The germline gives CDR1 SGHTA, CDR2 FQGNSA. J was trimmed by 8 bases and V by 2 bases; bases with no gene match: 13. Here the CDR3 reads CASSLNRMGTGSKQYF. The CDR3 region has the DNA TGTGCCAGCAGCTTAAATAGGATGGGGACAGGGAGTAAGCAGTACTTC.

This rearrangement joins TRBV18 to TRBJ1-1; D is possibly TRBD1 (5 bases). The CDR3 consists of 15 residues. Germline CDR1 and CDR2: KGHSH and LQKENI. The V gene lost 3 bases and the J gene lost 5 bases, with 16 bases spanning the gap. The CDR3 region has the DNA TGTGCCAGCTCACCTCGGGGAGGGGTTGGGACTGAAGCTTTCTTT. Amino acids: CASSPRGGVGTEAFF. The full variable domain, in which reference TRBV18 and TRBJ1-1 provide the parts outside the CDR3, is NAGVMQNPRHLVRRRGQEARLRCSPMKGHSHVYWYRQLPEEGLKFMVYLQKENIIDESGMPKERFSAEFPKEGPSILRIQQVVRGDSAAYFCASSPRGGVGTEAFFGQGTRLTVV.

J is TRBJ2-7 and V is TRBV28; unclear D gene. Germline V lookup: CDR1 MDHEN, CDR2 SYDVKM. The V end lost 5 bases, the J end lost 2 bases, and 19 bases lay between the germline ends. The CDR3 runs to 16 residues. CDR3 coding DNA: TGTGCCAGCAGTCCCCTTGAGGTGATGGTGACCTACGAGCAGTACTTC. It yields the protein CASSPLEVMVTYEQYF.

The CDR3 sequence: CASSLLAGGYEQYF. CDR3 sequence (DNA): TGCGCCAGCAGCTTGTTAGCGGGGGGATACGAGCAGTACTTC. The V call is TRBV5-1, the J call TRBJ2-7, with 10 bases lining up with TRBD2. With V trimmed by 1 base and J by 4 bases, 2 bases remained unmatched. The CDR3 contains 14 residues. The germline V gene encodes CDR1 SGHRS and CDR2 YFSETQ.

The chain links TRBV7-2 to TRBJ2-7; TRBD2 is a possible D gene (6 bases). There are 14 residues in the CDR3. With 7 bases removed from V and 2 bases from J, the gap between germline ends came to 15 bases. Germline loops: CDR1 SGHTA, CDR2 FQGNSA. DNA of the CDR3: TGTGCCAGCAACCGCGTGGAGGGAACCTACGAGCAGTACTTC. Translating gives CASNRVEGTYEQYF.

In its sample, this clone was seen once. The chain uses TRBV6-2 or TRBV6-3 and TRBJ2-6; TRBD2 matches at 11 bases. The CDR3 totals 18 residues. Germline-derived CDR1 and CDR2 are MNHEY and SVGEGT. The V gene end was trimmed by 1 base and the J gene end by 2 bases; junction bases not matched to a gene: 4. The DNA for the CDR3 is TGTGCCAGCAGTTACTTAGGGACTAGCGGAGCTGGGGCCAACGTCCTGACTTTC. It yields the protein CASSYLGTSGAGANVLTF.

The chain uses TRBV9 and TRBJ1-4; no reliable D call. The V end was cut by 1 base, the J end by 8 bases, with 15 bases between. The CDR3 length is 15 residues. Germline lookup yields CDR1 SGDLS and CDR2 YYNGEE. DNA of the CDR3: TGTGCCAGCAGCGTATCAGGCCTTAACCGGGAAAAACTGTTTTTT. This gives the protein CASSVSGLNREKLFF.

V gene TRBV30 combines with J gene TRBJ2-7; tentative D call: TRBD2 (5 bases). The CDR3 has 14 residues. V lost 4 bases to trimming and J lost 3 bases, with 16 bases between them. The germline V gene has CDR1 GTSNPN and CDR2 SVGIG (reference sequence). The CDR3 here is CAWKGKGGVYEQYF. The DNA for the CDR3 is TGTGCCTGGAAGGGAAAAGGAGGCGTCTACGAGCAGTACTTC.

The gene calls are TRBV11-3 and TRBJ2-3, with D unclear. The CDR3 has 12 residues. The germline V and J ends were trimmed by 4 bases and 2 bases, with 4 bases remaining between them. CDR1 and CDR2 (germline): SGHNT, YENEEA. DNA for the CDR3: TGTGCCAGCAGCTCCTACACAGATACGCAGTATTTT. This encodes CASSSYTDTQYF.

The chain recombines TRBV7-5 with TRBJ1-5. TRBV7-5 is shown as a pseudogene. The CDR3 is made up of 14 amino acids. The CDR3 DNA reads TGTGTCAGAAGCTTGGGAGGGCCAGGGCAGCCCCAGCATTTT. Encoded protein: CVRSLGGPGQPQHF.